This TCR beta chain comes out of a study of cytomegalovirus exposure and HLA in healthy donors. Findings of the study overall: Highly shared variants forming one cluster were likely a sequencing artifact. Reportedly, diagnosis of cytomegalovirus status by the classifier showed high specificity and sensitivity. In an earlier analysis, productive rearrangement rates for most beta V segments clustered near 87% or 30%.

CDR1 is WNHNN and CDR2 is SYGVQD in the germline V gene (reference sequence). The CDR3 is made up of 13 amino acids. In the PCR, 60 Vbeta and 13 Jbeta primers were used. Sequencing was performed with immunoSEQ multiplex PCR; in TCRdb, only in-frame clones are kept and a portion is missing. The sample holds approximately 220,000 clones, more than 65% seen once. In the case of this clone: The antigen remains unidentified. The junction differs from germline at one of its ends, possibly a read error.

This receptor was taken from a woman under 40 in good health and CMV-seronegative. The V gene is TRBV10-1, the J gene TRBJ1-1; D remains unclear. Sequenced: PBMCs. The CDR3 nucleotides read TGCGCCAGCACCGCAGACATGAATACTGAAGCTTTCTTT. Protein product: CASTADMNTEAFF.